These 24 T cell receptor beta chains came from one sample sequenced in a study of blood T cell repertoires in COVID-19. Profiling relied on immunoSEQ multiplex PCR, and the TCRdb table lists in-frame clones only, not all of them. The sample lists about 270,000 clones, 70% to 90% seen once, with around 2% in the top ten. Sequences were obtained from PBMCs or T cells enriched from blood (not recorded which). These receptor sequences come from a woman aged 55-70 years in a cohort exposed to, infected with or recovered from COVID-19 (not recorded which).

V usage is TRBV5-8 and J usage is TRBJ1-4, with D unclear. The V and J ends lost 4 bases and 7 bases respectively, with 8 bases between them. The CDR3 covers 12 residues. Germline CDR1 SGHTS, CDR2 YDEGEE. As DNA, the CDR3 is TGTGCCAGCAGCCCGGAGGGTGAAAAACTGTTTTTT. Its protein product is CASSPEGEKLFF. The variable domain in full, completed from reference TRBV5-8 and TRBJ1-4, reads EAGVTQSPTHLIKTRGQQATLRCSPISGHTSVYWYQQALGLGLQFLLWYDEGEERNRGNFPPRFSGRQFPNYSSELNVNALELEDSALYLCASSPEGEKLFFGSGTQLSVL.

The chain links TRBV9 to TRBJ2-1; 9 bases agree with TRBD1. In germline, CDR1 is SGDLS, CDR2 YYNGEE. J was trimmed by 3 bases and V by 4 bases; bases with no gene match: 5. The CDR3 extends over 15 amino acids. CDR3 loop: CASSPRQGGYNEQFF. CDR3 in DNA: TGTGCCAGCAGCCCAAGACAGGGGGGCTACAATGAGCAGTTCTTC.

CDR3 coding DNA: TGCGCCAGCAGCTTGGAGGGGAACTCACCCCTCCACTTT. It specifies CASSLEGNSPLHF. V gene TRBV5-1 combines with J gene TRBJ1-6, with TRBD1 as a possible D gene (5 bases). The germline CDR1 and CDR2 sequences are SGHRS and YFSETQ. V was trimmed by 0 bases and J by 10 bases, leaving 8 bases between them. The CDR3 is 13 residues long. Filled out from reference TRBV5-1 and TRBJ1-6, the complete variable domain reads KAGVTQTPRYLIKTRGQQVTLSCSPISGHRSVSWYQQTPGQGLQFLFEYFSETQRNKGNFPGRFSGRQFSNSRSEMNVSTLELGDSALYLCASSLEGNSPLHFGNGTRLTVT.

V and J are TRBV6-6 and TRBJ2-1; TRBD2 aligns across 16 bases. Germline values: CDR1 MNHNY, CDR2 SVGAGI (reference sequence). The CDR3 has 15 residues. V shed 4 bases, J shed 9 bases, and the junction held 3 bases outside the gene matches. CDR3 sequence: CASSSGTSGRGEQFF. In DNA, the CDR3 is TGTGCCAGCAGTTCTGGGACTAGCGGGAGGGGTGAGCAGTTCTTC.

The chain joins TRBV30 to TRBJ2-1, with 7 bases lining up with TRBD1. Germline CDR1 GTSNPN, CDR2 SVGIG (reference sequence). Trimming removed 5 bases from V and 0 bases from J; junction bases left unmatched: 7. The length of the CDR3 is 15 residues. The CDR3 reads CAWARQGSSYNEQFF. The DNA of the CDR3 is TGTGCCTGGGCCCGACAGGGAAGCTCCTACAATGAGCAGTTCTTC. The whole variable domain, remainder taken from reference TRBV30 and TRBJ2-1, is SQTIHQWPATLVQPVGSPLSLECTVEGTSNPNLYWYRQAAGRGLQLLFYSVGIGQISSEVPQNLSASRPQDRQFILSSKKLLLSDSGFYLCAWARQGSSYNEQFFGPGTRLTVL.

The V gene is TRBV4-3, the J gene TRBJ1-4; D not certain. From germline, CDR1 is LGHNA and CDR2 YSLEER. This CDR3 comprises 17 residues. V lost 0 bases and J lost 0, with 11 bases in between. The CDR3 region is CASSQDGRSPTNEKLFF. DNA for the CDR3: TGCGCCAGCAGCCAAGATGGGAGGAGCCCAACTAATGAAAAACTGTTTTTT.

This clone came up a few times. The V and J genes are TRBV6-5 and TRBJ2-7, with D possibly matching TRBD2 (7 bases). Trimming cost V 4 bases and J 3 bases, with 16 bases left between them. Germline loops: CDR1 MNHEY, CDR2 SVGAGI. The CDR3 loop spans 15 amino acids. The CDR3 DNA reads TGTGCCAGCAGTTTGATCGGGGGCGGGGGCTACGAGCAGTACTTC. Amino acids: CASSLIGGGGYEQYF.

This clone was recorded many times. The chain is built from TRBV6-1 and TRBJ2-1; D possibly corresponds to TRBD1 (5 bases). Trimming pared 3 bases from V and 3 bases from J, leaving 12 bases between. From germline, CDR1 is MNHNS and CDR2 SASEGT. This CDR3 has 15 amino acids. Written as DNA, the CDR3 is TGTGCCAGCAGTGAGCAGTCAGGGAACTACAATGAGCAGTTCTTC. The encoded protein is CASSEQSGNYNEQFF.

The chain links TRBV12-2 to TRBJ2-1; TRBD2 is the table's D call and was not checked against the DNA. TRBV12-2 is noted as a pseudogene. CDR3 size: 13 residues. For the CDR3, the DNA is TGTGCAAGTCGCTCCCGTATCCCCGATGAGCAGTTCTTC. The encoded protein is CASRSRIPDEQFF.

This rearrangement joins TRBV3-1 (or the pseudogene TRBV3-2) to TRBJ2-7; 7 nucleotides align to TRBD2. Germline V lookup: CDR1 LGHDT, CDR2 YNNKEL (reference sequence). V trimming: 1 base; J trimming: 5 bases; junction bases outside the gene matches: 17. The CDR3 loop spans 18 amino acids. The CDR3, as DNA: TGTGCCAGCAGCCAAGTTAGCGCCTTCGGGCGGGAGTCTAACGAGCAGTACTTC. It is translated as CASSQVSAFGRESNEQYF.

This chain connects TRBV18 to TRBJ1-5, with a weak D call TRBD1 (5 bases). This CDR3 has 14 residues. The V gene lost 3 bases and the J gene lost 11 bases, with 17 bases spanning the gap. Per the germline V gene, CDR1 is KGHSH and CDR2 is LQKENI. CDR3: CASSPGGVVLAQHF. CDR3 sequence (DNA): TGTGCCAGCTCACCGGGGGGGGTTGTTTTAGCCCAGCATTTT.

The chain employs TRBV28 and TRBJ2-3; weak D call: TRBD1 (6 bases). Germline CDR1 and CDR2: MDHEN and SYDVKM. CDR3 length: 16 residues. V lost 2 bases and J lost 0, with 12 bases in between. In DNA, the CDR3 is TGTGCCAGCAGTTTAATTGGAACAGGGAGCACAGATACGCAGTATTTT. Encoded protein: CASSLIGTGSTDTQYF.

V gene TRBV27 combines with J gene TRBJ1-2, with 8 bases lining up with TRBD1. V lost 2 bases and J lost 4; bases outside the gene matches: 9. The CDR3 has 16 residues. Germline CDR1 and CDR2: MNHEY and SMNVEV (reference sequence). This CDR3 reads CASSLDPGTGFYGYTF. The CDR3 DNA reads TGTGCCAGCAGTTTAGACCCGGGGACAGGATTCTATGGCTACACCTTC.

The chain uses TRBV5-4 and TRBJ2-1; 12 bases match TRBD2. The germline CDR1 and CDR2 sequences are SGHNT and YYREEE (reference sequence). The CDR3 has 17 residues. Trimming removed 1 base from V and 9 bases from J; junction bases left unmatched: 11. The CDR3 is CASSLLSLAGGPTEQFF. The CDR3 region has the DNA TGTGCCAGCAGCTTGTTATCGCTAGCGGGAGGGCCTACTGAGCAGTTCTTC. Complete variable domain (other parts from reference TRBV5-4 and TRBJ2-1): ETGVTQSPTHLIKTRGQQVTLRCSSQSGHNTVSWYQQALGQGPQFIFQYYREEENGRGNFPPRFSGLQFPNYSSELNVNALELDDSALYLCASSLLSLAGGPTEQFFGPGTRLTVL.

The V and J genes are TRBV24-1 and TRBJ2-3, with TRBD2 as a possible D gene (5 bases). The ends were cut back, 9 bases at V and 4 bases at J, with 13 bases in the middle. Germline V CDR1 and CDR2: KGHDR, SFDVKD. The CDR3 runs to 13 residues. The CDR3 DNA is TGTGCCACCGGAACCGGGAAGGCAGATACGCAGTATTTT. Translating gives CATGTGKADTQYF.

This chain joins TRBV3-1 (or the pseudogene TRBV3-2) and TRBJ2-1; 8 positions agree with TRBD2. After removal of 0 bases from V and 2 bases from J, the junction contained 0 bases not matched to a gene. Germline loops: CDR1 LGHDT, CDR2 YNNKEL (reference sequence). The CDR3 contains 15 residues. The CDR3 DNA reads TGTGCCAGCAGCCAAGAGGGACTAGCCTACAATGAGCAGTTCTTC. It specifies CASSQEGLAYNEQFF.

A single count supports this clone. The rearrangement joins TRBV20-1 to TRBJ2-1, with D perhaps matching TRBD2 (6 bases). CDR3 length equals 16 residues. Deletions cut 3 bases from V and 0 bases from J, with 15 bases between. Germline CDR1 and CDR2: DFQATT and SNEGSKA (reference sequence). CDR3 in amino acids: CSASRGDFSSYNEQFF. In nucleotides, the CDR3 is TGCAGTGCTAGTAGAGGGGACTTTAGCTCCTACAATGAGCAGTTCTTC.

The chain links TRBV10-2 to TRBJ2-3, with 11 bases lining up with TRBD2. Losses at the gene ends were 6 bases for V and 4 bases for J; bases not matched to a gene: 9. Germline-derived CDR1 and CDR2 are WSHSY and SAAADI. This CDR3 comprises 16 residues. This chain's CDR3 is CASRLAGDSSSDTQYF. DNA of the CDR3: TGCGCCAGCAGACTAGCGGGAGATAGTTCGTCAGATACGCAGTATTTT.

J is TRBJ2-1 and V is TRBV27; 7 bases agree with TRBD1. CDR3 length: 15 residues. Germline V gives CDR1 MNHEY, CDR2 SMNVEV (reference sequence). Losses at the gene ends were 6 bases for V and 7 bases for J; bases not matched to a gene: 12. The CDR3, as DNA: TGTGCCAGCAGAGAACGGGCCGACAGGGCTAATGAGCAGTTCTTC. Residues: CASRERADRANEQFF.

The chain carries TRBV14 and TRBJ2-1; D may be TRBD1 (5 bases). The length of the CDR3 is 15 residues. V was cut by 4 bases and J by 10 bases, with 20 bases left in between. Germline V lookup: CDR1 SGHDN, CDR2 FVKESK. CDR3 DNA sequence: TGTGCCAGCAGCCGCGTTGGGGCCTCTACCTGGGAGCAGTTCTTC. Translation: CASSRVGASTWEQFF.

This chain uses TRBV21-1 with TRBJ2-3; TRBD2 is taken as the D call from the table, unchecked against the DNA. TRBV21-1 is a pseudogene locus. The CDR3 runs 15 residues. The CDR3 DNA reads TGTGCCAGCAGCAACCCCGGGAAGTTGACAGATACGCAGTATTTT. Its translation is CASSNPGKLTDTQYF.

The CDR3 loop reads CASSILAGESYEQYF. The DNA of the CDR3 is TGTGCCAGTAGTATATTAGCGGGAGAGTCCTACGAGCAGTACTTC. This chain links TRBV19 with TRBJ2-7; 9 bases map to TRBD2. The trim removed 2 bases at V and 1 base at J, leaving 3 bases unmatched. Germline assignment: CDR1 LNHDA and CDR2 SQIVND (reference sequence). CDR3 length: 15 residues.

The V and J genes are TRBV15 and TRBJ1-5; D remains ambiguous. Trimming removed 3 bases at V and 3 bases at J, with 9 bases between. Germline CDR1 LNHNV, CDR2 YYDKDF (reference sequence). This CDR3 is built from 14 residues. CDR3: CATSSLAINQPQHF. The DNA of the CDR3 is TGTGCCACCAGCAGTCTTGCGATCAATCAGCCCCAGCATTTT.

The J gene is TRBJ1-3, the V gene TRBV7-2, with a weak D call TRBD1 (5 bases). The CDR3 sequence is 14 residues long. V was shortened by 5 bases and J by 3 bases, with 11 bases between the two germline ends. Germline V lookup: CDR1 SGHTA, CDR2 FQGNSA. CDR3 amino acids: CASSPWGVGNTIYF. CDR3 sequence (DNA): TGTGCCAGCAGCCCCTGGGGGGTTGGAAACACCATATATTTT.